The rows below give T cell receptor beta chains drawn from one sample of a study of T cell responses to AZD1222 COVID-19 vaccine. The table came from immunoSEQ multiplex PCR; TCRdb's copy has only in-frame clones and leaves some out. The sample yields around 150,000 clones, around 87% seen once. The material sequenced was peripheral blood, taken 28 days after the second AZD1222 dose. The receptor source for this set is an adult who received the AZD1222 COVID-19 vaccine. Both conserved end residues are part of each CDR3. A D gene is named only where the DNA matches it firmly. The size field is filled for only some rows; it gives once, few, many or a size class.

-,TRBJ2-2,TRBV19,TRBD2,CASSIHRGGADLTGELFF,TGTGCCAGTAGTATACATCGGGGGGGGGCCGATCTCACCGGGGAGCTGTTTTTT
-,TRBJ1-1,TRBV19,-,CASIGWGETEAFF,TGTGCCAGTATAGGGTGGGGGGAAACTGAAGCTTTCTTT
once,TRBJ2-3,TRBV3-1/TRBV3-2,-,CASSQRPGKSDTQYF,TGTGCCAGCAGCCAACGGCCCGGGAAATCAGATACGCAGTATTTT
-,TRBJ2-7,TRBV7-9,TRBD1,CASRSRASGGSFYEQYF,TGTGCCAGCAGGTCAAGGGCGTCAGGGGGCTCGTTCTACGAGCAGTACTTC
-,TRBJ1-2,TRBV2,-,CATFDPEGLGYTF,TGTGCCACCTTCGATCCGGAAGGTCTTGGCTACACCTTC
once,TRBJ1-2,TRBV18,-,CASSPLPLSTEPNYGYTF,TGTGCCAGCTCACCACTACCTTTATCGACAGAACCGAACTATGGCTACACCTTC
once,TRBJ1-2,TRBV19,-,CASSPGTADYGYTF,TGTGCCAGTAGTCCAGGGACGGCCGACTATGGCTACACCTTC
-,TRBJ2-5,TRBV2,-,CASSAKETQYF,TGTGCCAGCAGTGCAAAGGAGACCCAGTACTTC
few,TRBJ2-3,TRBV24-1,-,CATSHTGSTQYF,TGTGCCACCAGTCATACAGGGAGCACGCAGTATTTT
-,TRBJ2-7,TRBV12-3/TRBV12-4,-,CASSTDNYEQYF,TGTGCCAGCTCGACAGATAACTACGAGCAGTACTTC
-,TRBJ2-7,TRBV6-5,TRBD1,CASSYSRGYEQYF,TGTGCCAGCAGTTACTCCAGGGGGTACGAGCAGTACTTC
-,TRBJ2-3,TRBV5-6,-,CASSWTHTDTQYF,TGTGCCAGCAGTTGGACTCACACAGATACGCAGTATTTT
once,TRBJ1-2,TRBV27,-,CASSPLIRDPGGYGYTF,TGTGCCAGCAGCCCACTGATCCGGGACCCGGGGGGCTATGGCTACACCTTC
-,TRBJ1-2,TRBV20-1,-,CSALVDYGYTF,TGCAGTGCTTTGGTGGACTATGGCTACACCTTC
-,TRBJ1-1,TRBV7-8,-,CASSFRTANTEAFF,TGTGCCAGCAGCTTTCGAACGGCGAACACTGAAGCTTTCTTT
-,TRBJ1-1,TRBV3-1/TRBV3-2,-,CASSQNGLGAEAFF,TGTGCCAGCAGCCAAAATGGGTTGGGCGCTGAAGCTTTCTTT
-,TRBJ2-3,TRBV5-6,-,CASSFVDTQYF,TGTGCCAGCAGCTTCGTAGATACGCAGTATTTT
-,TRBJ1-5,TRBV19,-,CASSIEHYSNQPQHF,TGTGCCAGTAGTATAGAGCACTATAGCAATCAGCCCCAGCATTTT
-,TRBJ1-3,TRBV29-1,-,CSVEIAGNTIYF,TGCAGCGTTGAAATTGCTGGAAACACCATATATTTT
-,TRBJ1-3,TRBV27,-,CASSLSAGIGNTIYF,TGTGCCAGCAGTTTATCGGCAGGGATCGGGAACACCATATATTTT
-,TRBJ1-5,TRBV15,-,CATSRVLTAVGEPQHF,TGTGCCACCAGCAGAGTTCTTACTGCGGTTGGGGAGCCCCAGCATTTT
-,TRBJ1-2,TRBV7-9,-,CASSLALTEFNYGYTF,TGTGCCAGCAGCTTAGCTTTGACAGAATTTAACTATGGCTACACCTTC
-,TRBJ1-4,TRBV30,-,CAWSPGPVGEKLFF,TGTGCCTGGAGTCCGGGCCCGGTGGGTGAAAAACTGTTTTTT
-,TRBJ2-2,TRBV6-2/TRBV6-3,TRBD1,CASSDRQGNTGELFF,TGTGCCAGCAGCGACCGACAGGGCAACACCGGGGAGCTGTTTTTT
few,TRBJ1-6,TRBV19,-,CASRTAGRNSPLHF,TGTGCCAGTAGAACGGCAGGGAGAAATTCACCCCTCCACTTT
once,TRBJ1-1,TRBV7-9,TRBD1,CASTLDRGPFF,TGTGCCAGCACCTTGGACAGGGGTCCTTTCTTT
-,TRBJ2-3,TRBV24-1,-,CATSDPGVTDTQYF,TGTGCCACCAGTGACCCAGGGGTAACAGATACGCAGTATTTT
-,TRBJ1-5,TRBV9,-,CASSVGIAKNQPQHF,TGTGCCAGCAGCGTCGGGATTGCTAAAAATCAGCCCCAGCATTTT
-,TRBJ1-2,TRBV14,-,CASSQRFETANYGYTF,TGTGCCAGCAGCCAAAGGTTCGAGACAGCTAACTATGGCTACACCTTC
-,TRBJ2-5,TRBV6-1,TRBD2,CASREAGGLETQYF,TGTGCCAGCAGGGAAGCGGGGGGGCTGGAGACCCAGTACTTC
-,TRBJ2-5,TRBV7-9,TRBD2,CASSEAGSGQETQYF,TGTGCCAGCAGCGAAGCGGGGAGCGGGCAAGAGACCCAGTACTTC
-,TRBJ2-2,TRBV27,-,CASSYSNANTGELFF,TGTGCCAGCAGTTACTCAAACGCGAACACCGGGGAGCTGTTTTTT
-,TRBJ1-1,TRBV2,-,CASRLDLNTEAFF,TGTGCCAGCAGACTAGACTTGAACACTGAAGCTTTCTTT